This record covers a single TCR beta chain. The target antigen is unknown. Germline V CDR1 and CDR2: SGDLS, YYNGEE. The CDR3 has 14 amino acids. Trimming removed 4 bases from V and 7 bases from J, with 17 bases in between. This sample is part of a study of shared clonotypes between healthy human individuals. Study outcomes and limitations: The represented genetic and exposure-history diversity was limited by the small number of donors. Between four donors, naive CD4 clonotypes were shared at a level of approximately 5%.

Caucasian adults living in Nashville, Tennessee, provided all samples. The authors distributed each subset's genomic DNA evenly over several immunoSEQ plates. Sequencing used immunoSEQ multiplex PCR; TCRdb keeps in-frame clones, though not all of them. This table has about 2.4 million clones, roughly 93% appearing once. The chain employs TRBV9 and TRBJ2-5; D is possibly TRBD1 or TRBD2 (5 bases each). The receptor's source is a man aged 18-30 years in good health. Some clones in this sample may be carry-over from other donors' samples. Sequencing was done on a sample of naive CD4+ T cells from PBMCs. Subset here: CD45RA+ positively selected. CDR3 sequence reads: CASSPPGVRGTQYF. CDR3 in DNA: TGTGCCAGCAGCCCACCCGGGGTGAGGGGGACCCAGTACTTC.